Listed here are 23 T cell receptor beta chains from one sample, sequenced in a study of blood T cell repertoires in COVID-19. Libraries were prepared by immunoSEQ multiplex PCR; TCRdb keeps only in-frame clonotypes and omits some of them. The table has some 190,000 clones, approximately 91% seen once. Sample: peripheral blood. These receptors all stem from a man between 18 and 29 years old with active or convalescent COVID-19.

The genes are TRBV6-5 and TRBJ2-1; maybe TRBD1 (6 bases). Germline lookup yields CDR1 MNHEY and CDR2 SVGAGI. The CDR3 is 11 amino acids. Trimming pared 2 bases from V and 12 bases from J, leaving 8 bases between. The CDR3 DNA reads TGTGCCAGCAGTTACATGGACAGGCAGTTCTTC. It yields the protein CASSYMDRQFF.

The chain couples TRBV4-3 to TRBJ2-1; TRBD2 aligns across 8 bases. CDR1 is LGHNA, CDR2 YSLEER, per germline. The CDR3 spans 12 residues. V gave up 0 bases and J gave up 15 bases; unmatched junction bases: 4. The CDR3 loop reads CASSQEGLEGFF. The CDR3 DNA reads as TGCGCCAGCAGCCAAGAGGGACTAGAGGGGTTCTTC.

V is TRBV15 and J is TRBJ2-1, with 12 bases identical to TRBD2. The CDR3 has 16 residues. V was pared by 1 base and J by 9 bases, with 7 bases of the junction left unmatched. CDR1 is LNHNV, CDR2 YYDKDF, per germline (reference sequence). Here the CDR3 DNA reads TGTGCCACCAGCAGAGGTCCTAGCGGGAGGGCCGGTGAGCAGTTCTTC. Residues: CATSRGPSGRAGEQFF.

The CDR3 DNA reads as TGCGCCAGCAGCACGGGCCAACGTGGACAGCTGAACACTGAAGCTTTCTTT. Translating it yields CASSTGQRGQLNTEAFF. The rearrangement links TRBV5-1 to TRBJ1-1; TRBD1 is a possible D gene (6 bases). The CDR3 runs to 17 residues. Germline V lookup: CDR1 SGHRS, CDR2 YFSETQ. The germline V and J ends were trimmed by 4 bases and 0 bases, with 19 bases remaining between them.

This chain uses TRBV7-3 with TRBJ2-2; D ambiguous. The V and J ends lost 6 bases and 2 bases respectively, with 10 bases between them. Looked up from germline, CDR1 is SGHTA and CDR2 is FQGTGA. This CDR3 region has 14 residues. The CDR3 reads CASSSLGNTGELFF. In nucleotides, the CDR3 is TGTGCCAGCAGTTCCCTAGGTAACACCGGGGAGCTGTTTTTT.

This clone was seen more than once but under ten times. The chain carries TRBV2 and TRBJ1-3; D might be TRBD1 (5 bases). Looked up from germline, CDR1 is SNHLY and CDR2 is FYNNEI. The CDR3 is made up of 14 amino acids. Trimming left V 7 bases short and J 4 bases short, with 14 bases between. The CDR3 DNA sequence: TGTGCCAGCACTGCCACAGGATCGGGAAACACCATATATTTT. It codes for CASTATGSGNTIYF.

The chain is built from TRBV5-1 and TRBJ1-6, with 8 bases fitting TRBD1. V trimming: 3 bases; J trimming: 3 bases; junction bases outside the gene matches: 2. The CDR3 length is 15 residues. Germline V gives CDR1 SGHRS, CDR2 YFSETQ. CDR3 protein: CASSSDRDYNSPLHF. The CDR3 DNA follows: TGCGCCAGCAGCTCGGACAGGGACTATAATTCACCCCTCCACTTT.

The chain uses TRBV27 and TRBJ2-3; D is perhaps TRBD1 (5 bases). The V end was cut by 0 bases, the J end by 0 bases, with 16 bases between. CDR3 length: 18 residues. CDR1 MNHEY and CDR2 SMNVEV come from the germline V gene (reference sequence). In DNA form, the CDR3 reads TGTGCCAGCAGTTTATCCCCTGACAGCGCCCGTAGCACAGATACGCAGTATTTT. Its protein product is CASSLSPDSARSTDTQYF.

The chain uses TRBV7-9 and TRBJ1-1; tentative D call: TRBD1 (5 bases). Trimming shortened V by 5 bases and J by 1 base, and 17 bases separated the two germline ends. This CDR3 spans 16 amino acids. The V gene's germline CDR1 is SEHNR and CDR2 FQNEAQ (reference sequence). CDR3: CASSPPQGVRNTEAFF. The CDR3, as DNA: TGTGCCAGCAGCCCACCCCAGGGTGTGAGGAACACTGAAGCTTTCTTT.

J is TRBJ1-2 and V is TRBV19; D is undetermined. V gave up 4 bases and J gave up 1 base, with 13 bases separating them. The CDR3 contains 15 residues. Germline CDR1 reads LNHDA; CDR2 reads SQIVND (reference sequence). CDR3 DNA: TGTGCCAGTAGTAGCGGTCGGGAATTTAACTATGGCTACACCTTC. Protein sequence: CASSSGREFNYGYTF.

This chain connects TRBV24-1 to TRBJ1-2, with D possibly TRBD1 on 6 matching bases. This CDR3 is built from 16 residues. Between the trimmed V and J ends, which lost 4 bases and 6 bases, there was a span of 20 bases. Germline V gene data show CDR1 as KGHDR and CDR2 as SFDVKD. In nucleotides, the CDR3 is TGTGCCACCAGTGAGTCAGGGGACACCAGATTGGATGGCTACACCTTC. This codes for CATSESGDTRLDGYTF.

Written as DNA, the CDR3 is TGTGCCAGTAGCAGCGGGACAGGCGCAACTAATGAAAAACTGTTTTTT. Its protein is CASSSGTGATNEKLFF. The V call is TRBV19, the J call TRBJ1-4; 8 nucleotides match TRBD1. V lost 6 bases and J lost 0; bases outside the gene matches: 6. The CDR3 is 16 amino acids. From germline, CDR1 is LNHDA and CDR2 SQIVND (reference sequence).

The chain links TRBV24-1 to TRBJ2-3; TRBD2 matches 8 bases. Germline V gives CDR1 KGHDR, CDR2 SFDVKD. The CDR3 spans 13 residues. The junction had 2 bases not matched to a gene; V was cut back by 7 bases and J by 3 bases. This chain's CDR3 is CATSGGATDTQYF. CDR3 sequence (DNA): TGTGCCACCAGCGGGGGGGCGACAGATACGCAGTATTTT.

The chain combines TRBV28 with TRBJ1-6; 8 bases agree with TRBD1. V lost 5 bases and J lost 7; bases outside the gene matches: 7. The CDR3 runs 15 residues. From germline, CDR1 is MDHEN and CDR2 SYDVKM. As DNA, the CDR3 is TGTGCCAGCAGTCCAGGGGGCGAGCCAAATTCACCCCTCCACTTT. Translating gives CASSPGGEPNSPLHF.

The chain joins TRBV28 to TRBJ1-6, with 7 bases lining up with TRBD1. Trimming at V came to 6 bases and at J to 0 bases, leaving 8 bases not matched to a gene. The V gene's germline CDR1 is MDHEN and CDR2 SYDVKM. The CDR3 is 17 amino acids. CDR3 in DNA: TGTGCCAGCAGATTACGTCGACAGGGCTCCTATAATTCACCCCTCCACTTT. Encoded protein: CASRLRRQGSYNSPLHF.

Worth noting for this clone: Other nucleotide sequences from this sample produce the same CDR3. The rearrangement uses TRBV7-2 and TRBJ2-2; the match to TRBD1 covers 10 bases. The CDR3 extends over 16 amino acids. The junction had 4 bases not matched to a gene; V was cut back by 5 bases and J by 1 base. CDR1 and CDR2 (germline): SGHTA, FQGNSA. In DNA, the CDR3 is TGTGCCAGCAGCCGGGGACAGGGGAAGAACACCGGGGAGCTGTTTTTT. This encodes CASSRGQGKNTGELFF.

The rearrangement links TRBV5-1 to TRBJ2-1; 9 bases map to TRBD2. The length of the CDR3 is 15 residues. V shed 0 bases, J shed 5 bases, and the junction held 3 bases outside the gene matches. Germline V CDR1 and CDR2: SGHRS, YFSETQ. CDR3 sequence reads: CASSLVAGVHNEQFF. The DNA for the CDR3 is TGCGCCAGCAGCTTGGTAGCGGGAGTCCACAATGAGCAGTTCTTC.

This rearrangement joins TRBV7-2 to TRBJ2-1; 14 bases line up with TRBD2. The length of the CDR3 is 14 residues. Germline trimming cut 3 bases from V and 9 bases from J; bases unmatched to any gene: 1. The germline V gene encodes CDR1 SGHTA and CDR2 FQGNSA. Here the CDR3 reads CASSLGTSGGEQFF. DNA for the CDR3: TGTGCCAGCAGCTTGGGGACTAGCGGGGGTGAGCAGTTCTTC.

The V gene is TRBV7-8, the J gene TRBJ1-4; no firm D call. Trimming shortened V by 2 bases and J by 3 bases, and 10 bases separated the two germline ends. Germline loops: CDR1 SGHVS, CDR2 FQNEAQ. This CDR3 has 15 residues. The CDR3 here is CASSLSDASNEKLFF. CDR3 coding DNA: TGTGCCAGCAGCTTAAGCGACGCCTCTAATGAAAAACTGTTTTTT.

The chain employs TRBV5-6 and TRBJ1-1; a weak D match, TRBD1 (5 bases). From germline, CDR1 is SGHDT and CDR2 YYEEEE. Trimming pared 0 bases from V and 2 bases from J, leaving 11 bases between. This CDR3 spans 15 amino acids. The CDR3 spells CASSLVAQGNTEAFF. The CDR3 DNA reads as TGTGCCAGCAGCTTGGTTGCCCAGGGCAACACTGAAGCTTTCTTT.

The chain links TRBV5-5 to TRBJ1-2; D not certain. CDR1 is SGHKS, CDR2 YYEKEE, per germline (reference sequence). V was clipped by 2 bases and J by 5 bases, with 13 bases between them. The CDR3 has 14 residues. Here the CDR3 reads CASSLSGITYGYTF. Written as DNA, the CDR3 is TGTGCCAGCAGCTTATCCGGGATAACTTATGGCTACACCTTC.

CDR3 sequence (DNA): TGTGCCAGCTCATATGACAGGGTGGTGGATCCCGGGGAGCTGTTTTTT. Encoded protein: CASSYDRVVDPGELFF. The genes are TRBV18 and TRBJ2-2; 7 bases fit TRBD1. The CDR3 extends over 16 amino acids. Germline V CDR1 and CDR2: KGHSH, LQKENI. Trimming at V came to 5 bases and at J to 6 bases, leaving 12 bases not matched to a gene.

The chain carries TRBV18 and TRBJ1-1; possible D gene TRBD1, 6 bases. The germline V and J ends were trimmed by 4 bases and 4 bases, with 16 bases remaining between them. This CDR3 region has 15 residues. The germline CDR1 and CDR2 sequences are KGHSH and LQKENI. This chain's CDR3 is CASSRSGASGTEAFF. CDR3 nucleotide sequence: TGTGCCAGCTCACGCTCAGGGGCATCCGGCACTGAAGCTTTCTTT.